Below, 23 T cell receptor beta chains from the same sample are listed, as sequenced in a study of blood T cell repertoires in COVID-19. Sequencing used immunoSEQ multiplex PCR; TCRdb keeps in-frame clones, though not all of them. The table includes under 150,000 clones, around 80% detected once. Material for sequencing was peripheral blood. The receptors derive from a human donor in a cohort sampled during active COVID-19.

This sequence joins TRBV10-3 and TRBJ2-7, with 13 bases matching TRBD2. The V segment lost 2 bases and the J segment 7 bases; nucleotides outside the gene matches: 8. Germline CDR1 ENHRY, CDR2 SYGVKD. CDR3 length: 16 amino acids. CDR3 loop: CAISETGLAGDLEQYF. In DNA, the CDR3 is TGTGCCATCAGTGAGACCGGACTAGCGGGGGACTTGGAGCAGTACTTC.

The chain recombines TRBV30 with TRBJ1-3; no definite D call. This CDR3 is built from 15 residues. V was trimmed by 1 base and J by 0 bases, leaving 10 bases between them. Looked up from germline, CDR1 is GTSNPN and CDR2 is SVGIG (reference sequence). The CDR3 spells CAWSDGRNSGNTIYF. The DNA for the CDR3 is TGTGCCTGGAGTGACGGGAGGAACTCTGGAAACACCATATATTTT.

This chain joins TRBV6-1 and TRBJ2-7; the D is unclear. Between the trimmed V and J ends, which lost 0 bases and 3 bases, there was a span of 6 bases. The CDR3 covers 13 residues. Germline CDR1 reads MNHNS; CDR2 reads SASEGT. The CDR3 here is CASSEASRYEQYF. In nucleotides, the CDR3 is TGTGCCAGCAGTGAAGCTTCCCGCTACGAGCAGTACTTC.

V and J are TRBV6-6 and TRBJ2-7; 12 nucleotides align to TRBD1. The CDR3 has 15 residues. CDR1 is MNHNY and CDR2 is SVGAGI in the germline V gene (reference sequence). Trimming at V came to 6 bases and at J to 6 bases, leaving 9 bases not matched to a gene. CDR3 loop: CASRPTGTGGSEQYF. The CDR3 nucleotides are TGTGCCAGCAGACCCACCGGGACAGGGGGCTCCGAGCAGTACTTC.

V and J are TRBV5-4 and TRBJ2-3; 14 bases fit TRBD2. Germline V gene lookup returns CDR1 SGHNT and CDR2 YYREEE (reference sequence). The junction had 2 bases not matched to a gene; V was cut back by 2 bases and J by 3 bases. The CDR3 totals 16 residues. The CDR3 sequence is CASSLRTSGGTDTQYF. DNA for the CDR3: TGTGCCAGCAGCTTAAGGACTAGCGGGGGGACAGATACGCAGTATTTT.

The chain has TRBV11-3 and TRBJ1-3; D might be TRBD1 (6 bases). The CDR3 covers 15 residues. Trimming took 1 base from V and 0 from J, leaving 7 bases between them. Germline CDR1 and CDR2: SGHNT and YENEEA. CDR3 loop: CASSLGQASGNTIYF. The CDR3 DNA is TGTGCCAGCAGCTTAGGACAGGCCTCTGGAAACACCATATATTTT.

The V gene is TRBV18, the J gene TRBJ1-2; the D is unclear. V was shortened by 1 base and J by 4 bases, with 10 bases between the two germline ends. There are 14 residues in the CDR3. Germline V gene lookup returns CDR1 KGHSH and CDR2 LQKENI. CDR3: CASSPLSEGYGYTF. The CDR3 bases are TGTGCCAGCTCACCACTGTCCGAGGGCTATGGCTACACCTTC.

The V gene is TRBV7-2, the J gene TRBJ2-5, with 7 bases matching TRBD2. The germline gives CDR1 SGHTA, CDR2 FQGNSA. The V segment lost 5 bases and the J segment 7 bases; nucleotides outside the gene matches: 10. This CDR3 is built from 14 residues. The CDR3 DNA reads TGTGCCAGCAGCACCCGCGGGGGAGTGGGGACCCAGTACTTC. Encoded protein: CASSTRGGVGTQYF.

The chain joins TRBV4-1 to TRBJ1-1, with 9 bases aligning to TRBD1. Unmatched junction bases numbered 5, after V lost 4 bases and J lost 2 bases. This CDR3 has 15 residues. Germline lookup yields CDR1 MGHRA and CDR2 YSYEKL. The CDR3 DNA is TGCGCCAGCAGCCTCCGGGACAGGGCAAACACTGAAGCTTTCTTT. Its protein is CASSLRDRANTEAFF.

The chain is built from TRBV6-5 and TRBJ1-2; TRBD1 agrees at 7 bases. V dropped 5 bases and J dropped 5; count of bases not matched to a gene: 5. The CDR3 has 13 residues. Germline V lookup: CDR1 MNHEY, CDR2 SVGAGI. In DNA, the CDR3 is TGTGCCAGCAGTCCTACAGGGGAGTATGGCTACACCTTC. Residues: CASSPTGEYGYTF.

The V and J genes are TRBV5-1 and TRBJ2-3; a possible D gene is TRBD1 (6 bases). V was shortened by 0 bases and J by 6 bases, with 11 bases between the two germline ends. The CDR3 spans 14 residues. Germline V gene lookup returns CDR1 SGHRS and CDR2 YFSETQ. The CDR3 loop is CASSLAPGEDTQYF. CDR3 in DNA: TGCGCCAGCAGCTTGGCCCCAGGGGAGGATACGCAGTATTTT.

Details on this clone: One end of the junction does not line up with germline, which may come from a read error. The chain employs TRBV11-2 and TRBJ1-6; tentative D call: TRBD1 (5 bases). Germline assignment: CDR1 SGHAT and CDR2 FQNNGV. The CDR3 totals 11 residues. CDR3 amino acids: CASSLDRHLHF. The CDR3 nucleotides read TGTGCCAGCAGCCTAGACAGACACCTCCACTTT.

This sequence joins TRBV4-1 and TRBJ2-2; D is possibly TRBD1 (6 bases). V lost 4 bases and J lost 2, with 14 bases in between. CDR1 is MGHRA and CDR2 is YSYEKL in the germline V gene. This CDR3 contains 16 residues. The CDR3 DNA sequence: TGCGCCAGCAGCCCCTCCGGGACACCAAACACCGGGGAGCTGTTTTTT. Its translation is CASSPSGTPNTGELFF.

V and J are TRBV28 and TRBJ1-6; weak D call: TRBD1 (6 bases). Per germline, CDR1 MDHEN and CDR2 SYDVKM. The CDR3 runs to 14 residues. V was trimmed by 1 base and J by 13 bases, leaving 14 bases between them. In DNA form, the CDR3 reads TGTGCCAGCAGTTTATACAGGGAAAGGGTCCCCCTCCACTTT. This codes for CASSLYRERVPLHF.

This clone was recorded only once. This sequence joins TRBV7-2 and TRBJ1-6, with D unclear. The CDR3 is 18 residues long. Germline CDR1 and CDR2: SGHTA and FQGNSA. V dropped 5 bases and J dropped 1 base, with 18 bases sitting between them. The DNA for the CDR3 is TGTGCCAGCAGCCCACGCAGAAATCGGGGATCCTATAATTCACCCCTCCACTTT. It translates to CASSPRRNRGSYNSPLHF.

The chain couples TRBV4-1 to TRBJ1-1; 7 bases map to TRBD1. J lost 4 bases, V lost 3 bases, and 8 bases had no gene match. This CDR3 comprises 15 residues. Germline V gene data show CDR1 as MGHRA and CDR2 as YSYEKL. CDR3 nucleotide sequence: TGCGCCAGCAGCCAGGACAGGCAAAGGGGCACTGAAGCTTTCTTT. The encoded protein is CASSQDRQRGTEAFF.

The genes are TRBV3-1 (or the pseudogene TRBV3-2) and TRBJ2-5, with D possibly being TRBD1 (6 bases). With 1 base removed from V and 5 bases from J, the gap between germline ends came to 8 bases. CDR3 length equals 13 residues. Per germline, CDR1 LGHDT and CDR2 YNNKEL (reference sequence). The CDR3 coding sequence is TGTGCCAGCAGCCAAGCAGGGGTGGAGACCCAGTACTTC. Amino acid sequence: CASSQAGVETQYF.

The V and J genes are TRBV28 and TRBJ1-2, with 7 bases matching TRBD1. From germline, CDR1 is MDHEN and CDR2 SYDVKM. With V trimmed by 5 bases and J by 7 bases, 7 bases remained unmatched. CDR3 length: 13 residues. For the CDR3, the DNA is TGTGCCAGCAGTGCTGGCAGGGGGGCTGGCTACACCTTC. It yields the protein CASSAGRGAGYTF.

J is TRBJ1-2 and V is TRBV7-9; TRBD1 aligns across 7 bases. Losses at the gene ends were 5 bases for V and 5 bases for J; bases not matched to a gene: 11. Looked up from germline, CDR1 is SEHNR and CDR2 is FQNEAQ (reference sequence). The CDR3 is 15 amino acids. CDR3 amino acids: CASSAETGDRYGYTF. Written as DNA, the CDR3 is TGTGCCAGCAGCGCCGAAACTGGGGACAGATATGGCTACACCTTC.

This sequence joins TRBV5-1 and TRBJ2-7; TRBD2 is a possible D gene (5 bases). V dropped 0 bases and J dropped 3 bases, with 7 bases sitting between them. Germline V gene sequence: CDR1 SGHRS, CDR2 YFSETQ. This CDR3 spans 13 amino acids. CDR3: CASSLGGDYEQYF. The CDR3 DNA is TGCGCCAGCAGCTTGGGGGGAGACTACGAGCAGTACTTC.

This clone was detected only once. V usage is TRBV10-1 and J usage is TRBJ2-5; D may be TRBD2 (6 bases). Germline V gene data show CDR1 as WNHNN and CDR2 as SYGVQD (reference sequence). V was clipped by 8 bases and J by 1 base, with 17 bases between them. This CDR3 comprises 15 residues. CDR3 region: CASLGGDELQETQYF. The CDR3 DNA is TGCGCCAGCCTGGGGGGAGACGAACTCCAAGAGACCCAGTACTTC.

The chain has TRBV14 and TRBJ1-4; tentatively, D is TRBD1 (5 bases). Germline CDR1 reads SGHDN; CDR2 reads FVKESK. Between the trimmed V and J ends, which lost 2 bases and 2 bases, there was a span of 6 bases. The CDR3 spans 14 residues. The CDR3 region has the DNA TGTGCCAGCAGCCAAAGACAGACTAATGAAAAACTGTTTTTT. Amino acids: CASSQRQTNEKLFF.

This clone was seen once. The chain recombines TRBV18 with TRBJ2-7; 11 positions agree with TRBD1. Trimming took 2 bases from V and 4 from J; bases not matched to a gene: 7. The CDR3 extends over 16 amino acids. The germline CDR1 and CDR2 sequences are KGHSH and LQKENI. CDR3 sequence (DNA): TGTGCCAGCTCACCAGCTCCGGGGACAGGGGGGTACGAGCAGTACTTC. Protein: CASSPAPGTGGYEQYF.